The clone carrying this TCR beta chain occurred a few times. Its antigen is not identified. The data stem from a study of T cells in Graves' hyperthyroidism and ophthalmopathy. On the study more broadly: Specimen type is peripheral blood, collected at initial diagnosis prior to any treatment.

Amplification of TCR beta CDR3 regions was performed using RNA transcripts as template. Initially, a first-round RT-PCR of the TCR CDR3 employed the HTBI primer set. TCRdb re-called the multiplex PCR reads through MiXCR, storing one row per CDR3 protein. The sample holds a few hundred thousand distinct CDR3 sequences, about 16% seen once. The study based diagnoses on clinical symptoms, serum thyroxine and TRAb, thyroid ultrasound and orbital computed tomography. Notes on the study in general: Clonotypes that were expanded in thyroid above 0.001 mostly appeared in blood too.

The V end was cut by 2 bases, the J end by 2 bases, with 15 bases between. Per germline, CDR1 SGHVS and CDR2 FQNEAQ. The CDR3 runs to 17 residues. J is TRBJ2-2 and V is TRBV7-8; D is perhaps TRBD1 (6 bases). Sequences were obtained from blood. This receptor was identified in a middle-aged woman with Graves' ophthalmopathy. The CDR3 loop is CASSLFGRTVNTGELFF. The CDR3 DNA reads TGTGCCAGCAGCTTATTCGGTCGGACAGTAAACACCGGGGAGCTGTTTTTT.